These T cell receptor beta chains were read from a single sample in a study of blood T cell repertoires in COVID-19. Generated by immunoSEQ multiplex PCR, the TCRdb table keeps only in-frame clones and is missing some. This sample yields some 250,000 clones, of which around four fifths are seen a single time; roughly 9.4% belongs to the top ten. The specimen was peripheral blood. The receptor set was obtained from a man between 35 and 55 years old with active or convalescent COVID-19. Both conserved end residues are part of each CDR3. A D gene is named only where the DNA matches it firmly. Not all rows give a size; the values are once, few, many and, for expanded clones, a class.

j_gene: TRBJ1-1; v_gene: TRBV5-1; abundance: -; d_gene: -; CDR3aa: CASSGTGTESTEAFF
j_gene: TRBJ1-3; v_gene: TRBV12-3/TRBV12-4; abundance: -; d_gene: -; CDR3aa: CATQGIAGNTIYF
j_gene: TRBJ2-2; v_gene: TRBV5-1; abundance: -; d_gene: TRBD2; CDR3aa: CASSSIAGVQTGELFF
j_gene: TRBJ2-1; v_gene: TRBV10-3; abundance: -; d_gene: TRBD2; CDR3aa: CAISGSSGSSYNEQFF
j_gene: TRBJ2-1; v_gene: TRBV3-1/TRBV3-2; abundance: -; d_gene: TRBD2; CDR3aa: CASSHGTRSSEQFF
j_gene: TRBJ2-1; v_gene: TRBV7-3; abundance: -; d_gene: TRBD2; CDR3aa: CASSASETSTHNEQFF
j_gene: TRBJ2-7; v_gene: TRBV18; abundance: -; d_gene: TRBD2; CDR3aa: CASSPGPSGGSYEQYF
j_gene: TRBJ1-2; v_gene: TRBV6-5; abundance: few; d_gene: -; CDR3aa: CASRPPGTSNYGYTF
j_gene: TRBJ1-5; v_gene: TRBV5-6; abundance: once; d_gene: -; CDR3aa: CASSLASGNQPQHF
j_gene: TRBJ2-3; v_gene: TRBV18; abundance: once; d_gene: -; CDR3aa: CASSLTGDTQYF
j_gene: TRBJ1-1; v_gene: TRBV6-2/TRBV6-3; abundance: -; d_gene: -; CDR3aa: CASSYGGAVSTEAFF
j_gene: TRBJ2-7; v_gene: TRBV5-4; abundance: -; d_gene: TRBD1; CDR3aa: CASSRQGSSYEQYF
j_gene: TRBJ2-5; v_gene: TRBV19; abundance: -; d_gene: TRBD2; CDR3aa: CASSLTGTSISFRHQETQYF
j_gene: TRBJ1-1; v_gene: TRBV6-5; abundance: -; d_gene: TRBD1; CDR3aa: CASRGGDSGNTEAFF
j_gene: TRBJ1-1; v_gene: TRBV9; abundance: few; d_gene: -; CDR3aa: CASSVRQDNTEAFF
j_gene: TRBJ2-1; v_gene: TRBV4-2; abundance: -; d_gene: -; CDR3aa: CASSQVPGEGNEQFF
j_gene: TRBJ2-2; v_gene: TRBV7-3; abundance: -; d_gene: TRBD2; CDR3aa: CASSLRVAGDAGELFF
j_gene: TRBJ1-2; v_gene: TRBV14; abundance: -; d_gene: -; CDR3aa: CASSPVNYGYTF
j_gene: TRBJ2-1; v_gene: TRBV7-3; abundance: -; d_gene: TRBD2; CDR3aa: CASSLIGTSGYNEQFF
j_gene: TRBJ1-3; v_gene: TRBV20-1; abundance: few; d_gene: -; CDR3aa: CSARDGGTIYF
j_gene: TRBJ1-6; v_gene: TRBV28; abundance: -; d_gene: -; CDR3aa: CASSSAPGGSPLHF
j_gene: TRBJ2-1; v_gene: TRBV10-3; abundance: -; d_gene: TRBD1; CDR3aa: CAISETEPGQGGGEQFF
j_gene: TRBJ1-6; v_gene: TRBV19; abundance: -; d_gene: TRBD1; CDR3aa: CASQVGTQGVGSPLHF
j_gene: TRBJ2-3; v_gene: TRBV29-1; abundance: -; d_gene: -; CDR3aa: CSVRDTTSTDTQYF
j_gene: TRBJ1-1; v_gene: TRBV19; abundance: -; d_gene: -; CDR3aa: CASSKDSPLNTEAFF
j_gene: TRBJ1-1; v_gene: TRBV14; abundance: -; d_gene: -; CDR3aa: CASSPRQGRTEAFF
j_gene: TRBJ2-7; v_gene: TRBV4-1; abundance: -; d_gene: -; CDR3aa: CASSQVARQGYEQYF
j_gene: TRBJ2-1; v_gene: TRBV20-1; abundance: -; d_gene: -; CDR3aa: CSASRTTSNEQFF
j_gene: TRBJ2-3; v_gene: TRBV6-5; abundance: -; d_gene: TRBD2; CDR3aa: CATLYGGADTQYF
j_gene: TRBJ1-2; v_gene: TRBV7-9; abundance: once; d_gene: -; CDR3aa: CASSPRGDSFNYGYTF
j_gene: TRBJ2-5; v_gene: TRBV3-1/TRBV3-2; abundance: once; d_gene: TRBD2; CDR3aa: CASSPRTGLAGQETQYF
j_gene: TRBJ1-1; v_gene: TRBV5-6; abundance: -; d_gene: -; CDR3aa: CASSLFGPNTEAFF
j_gene: TRBJ1-1; v_gene: TRBV19; abundance: -; d_gene: -; CDR3aa: CASRTLYTEAFF
j_gene: TRBJ1-3; v_gene: TRBV6-5; abundance: few; d_gene: -; CDR3aa: CASSYSGQRRNTIYF
j_gene: TRBJ2-7; v_gene: TRBV5-6; abundance: -; d_gene: TRBD1; CDR3aa: CASSPFGDSYFYEQYF
j_gene: TRBJ2-7; v_gene: TRBV11-2; abundance: -; d_gene: -; CDR3aa: CASSLSGPPYEQYF
j_gene: TRBJ2-3; v_gene: TRBV29-1; abundance: -; d_gene: TRBD1; CDR3aa: CSVDGAGGRTDTQYF
j_gene: TRBJ2-3; v_gene: TRBV5-1; abundance: -; d_gene: TRBD2; CDR3aa: CASSPSVAGVTTDTQYF
j_gene: TRBJ1-2; v_gene: TRBV24-1; abundance: -; d_gene: -; CDR3aa: CATSDPGSSGSYTF
j_gene: TRBJ2-5; v_gene: TRBV2; abundance: -; d_gene: TRBD1; CDR3aa: CASSKDRGDQYF
j_gene: TRBJ1-5; v_gene: TRBV6-2/TRBV6-3; abundance: -; d_gene: -; CDR3aa: CASSYSRIASGDQPQHF
j_gene: TRBJ2-5; v_gene: TRBV7-8; abundance: -; d_gene: TRBD1; CDR3aa: CASSTRDRGYQETQYF
j_gene: TRBJ1-6; v_gene: TRBV19; abundance: -; d_gene: -; CDR3aa: CASTPQGQANSPLHF
j_gene: TRBJ1-3; v_gene: TRBV9; abundance: -; d_gene: -; CDR3aa: CASSAQEFSGNTIYF
j_gene: TRBJ1-1; v_gene: TRBV2; abundance: -; d_gene: TRBD1; CDR3aa: CASGQGANTEAFF
j_gene: TRBJ1-1; v_gene: TRBV5-1; abundance: -; d_gene: -; CDR3aa: CASSLGVTPNTEAFF
j_gene: TRBJ2-4; v_gene: TRBV19; abundance: -; d_gene: TRBD1; CDR3aa: CASRAPGGNIQYF
j_gene: TRBJ1-2; v_gene: TRBV27; abundance: once; d_gene: -; CDR3aa: CASSSARGNGYTF
j_gene: TRBJ2-5; v_gene: TRBV2; abundance: -; d_gene: -; CDR3aa: CASSEPSTSETQYF
j_gene: TRBJ1-5; v_gene: TRBV19; abundance: -; d_gene: -; CDR3aa: CASDTVPNQPQHF
j_gene: TRBJ1-1; v_gene: TRBV19; abundance: -; d_gene: TRBD1; CDR3aa: CASGDRGNTEAFF
j_gene: TRBJ1-3; v_gene: TRBV7-2; abundance: -; d_gene: -; CDR3aa: CASSLGGGNTIYF
j_gene: TRBJ2-3; v_gene: TRBV15; abundance: -; d_gene: TRBD2; CDR3aa: CATTPWGGATDTQYF
j_gene: TRBJ2-7; v_gene: TRBV11-3; abundance: -; d_gene: TRBD2; CDR3aa: CASSRGGSAYEQYF
j_gene: TRBJ2-7; v_gene: TRBV7-2; abundance: -; d_gene: TRBD1; CDR3aa: CASSPGQATYEQYF
j_gene: TRBJ2-7; v_gene: TRBV2; abundance: -; d_gene: -; CDR3aa: CASRFSLAPYEQYF
j_gene: TRBJ2-5; v_gene: TRBV3-1/TRBV3-2; abundance: once; d_gene: TRBD2; CDR3aa: CASSQAAAGAETQYF
j_gene: TRBJ1-1; v_gene: TRBV18; abundance: -; d_gene: TRBD1; CDR3aa: CASSPIDRVGTEAFF